This TCR beta chain derives from a study of blood T cell repertoires in COVID-19. Looking at the study overall: T cells, B-cell-depleted T cells, or PBMCs supplied cDNA or gDNA.

Original processing notes: The assay estimated nucleated cells by amplifying reference gene primers. TCRdb keeps only in-frame clones here, not all; method: immunoSEQ multiplex PCR. That table is the source of V, J and clone size, and D and trimming were worked out from the DNA. In the table there are approximately 270,000 clones, around 82% of which are singletons. As to this clone: Sequence at one end of the junction differs from germline and may be a read error.

A Seattle source enrolled patients during active infection and followed them longitudinally. The V gene's germline CDR1 is MDHEN and CDR2 SYDVKM. The length of the CDR3 is 16 residues. The sequenced sample consisted of peripheral blood. This receptor was taken from a person aged 70 to 85 with COVID-19, enrolled during active disease. V is TRBV28 and J is TRBJ2-1, with 9 bases fitting TRBD2. CDR3 sequence (DNA): TGTGCCAGCAGATTAGGACTAGCGAACTCCTACAGTGAGCAGTTCTTC. Protein product: CASRLGLANSYSEQFF.